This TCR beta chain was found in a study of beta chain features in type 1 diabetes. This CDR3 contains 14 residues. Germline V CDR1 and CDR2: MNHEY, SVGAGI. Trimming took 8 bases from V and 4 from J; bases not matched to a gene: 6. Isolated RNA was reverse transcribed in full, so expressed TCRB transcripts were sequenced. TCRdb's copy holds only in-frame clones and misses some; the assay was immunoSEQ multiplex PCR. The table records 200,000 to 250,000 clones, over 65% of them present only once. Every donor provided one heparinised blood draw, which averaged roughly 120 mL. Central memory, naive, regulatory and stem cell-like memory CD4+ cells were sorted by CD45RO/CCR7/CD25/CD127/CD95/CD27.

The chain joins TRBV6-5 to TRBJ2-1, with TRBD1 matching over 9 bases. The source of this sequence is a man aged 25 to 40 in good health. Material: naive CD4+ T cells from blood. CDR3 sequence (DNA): TGTGCCAGCGGCACAGGGGGCTCATACAATGAGCAGTTCTTC. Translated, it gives CASGTGGSYNEQFF.